Presented here are 26 T cell receptor beta chains from one specimen sequenced in a study of cytomegalovirus exposure and HLA in healthy donors. PCR used 60 Vbeta primers and 13 Jbeta primers. The assay was immunoSEQ multiplex PCR, and TCRdb's table has in-frame clones only and misses some. The sample yields about 240,000 clones, 70% to 90% seen once. The sequenced sample consisted of PBMCs. These receptors all come from a girl aged 2 to 9 in good health and CMV-seronegative.

This clone showed up just once. This chain joins TRBV21-1 and TRBJ1-2; the table calls TRBD1, which could not be checked here. TRBV21-1 is tagged as a pseudogene. This CDR3 is built from 17 residues. CDR3 sequence (DNA): TGTGCCAGCAGCAAATTAAATTTGAAGGCAGGGGGACATGGCTACACCTTC. It codes for CASSKLNLKAGGHGYTF.

V and J are TRBV5-6 and TRBJ2-5, with a tentative D call TRBD2 (6 bases). In germline, CDR1 is SGHDT, CDR2 YYEEEE. The CDR3 runs to 16 residues. Deletions cut 0 bases from V and 0 bases from J, with 12 bases between. The DNA of the CDR3 is TGTGCCAGCAGCTTGGATTTAGGGGACTACCAAGAGACCCAGTACTTC. It specifies CASSLDLGDYQETQYF.

V is TRBV5-6 and J is TRBJ1-2; D not resolved. Per the germline V gene, CDR1 is SGHDT and CDR2 is YYEEEE. Between the trimmed V and J ends, which lost 2 bases and 4 bases, there was a span of 12 bases. This CDR3 region has 14 residues. Here the CDR3 DNA reads TGTGCCAGCAGCTTCGGTAGGAGTGGCTATGGCTACACCTTC. Protein product: CASSFGRSGYGYTF.

The CDR3 loop is CASSDRRGGGTDTQYF. CDR3 sequence (DNA): TGTGCCAGCAGTGATCGGCGGGGGGGTGGCACAGATACGCAGTATTTT. V usage is TRBV25-1 and J usage is TRBJ2-3, with 9 positions matching TRBD2. Germline CDR1 is MGHDK and CDR2 is SYGVNS. The J segment lost 1 base and the V segment lost 3 bases, leaving 5 bases of the junction unmatched. CDR3 length equals 16 residues.

In this sample, this clone turned up a few times. The rearrangement uses TRBV4-2 and TRBJ1-2; D is unresolved. The CDR3 runs to 12 residues. From germline, CDR1 is LGHNA and CDR2 YNFKEQ. Between the trimmed V and J ends, which lost 3 bases and 8 bases, there was a span of 10 bases. CDR3 sequence reads: CASSQRDQGYTF. The CDR3 DNA is TGTGCCAGCAGCCAGAGGGATCAGGGCTACACCTTC.

This clone has more than one count but fewer than ten. This chain joins TRBV6-5 and TRBJ2-5, with 10 bases that match TRBD2. The CDR3 is 15 residues long. The V gene end was trimmed by 2 bases and the J gene end by 6 bases; junction bases not matched to a gene: 6. Per germline, CDR1 MNHEY and CDR2 SVGAGI. This CDR3 reads CASSYASGREKTQYF. For the CDR3, the DNA is TGTGCCAGCAGTTACGCAAGCGGGAGGGAGAAGACCCAGTACTTC.

The rearrangement links TRBV5-6 to TRBJ1-3; D ambiguous. Germline CDR1 reads SGHDT; CDR2 reads YYEEEE. This CDR3 has 15 amino acids. Trimming took off 0 bases at V and 2 bases at J, with 9 bases between the two ends. The CDR3 loop reads CASSLEAGPGNTIYF. CDR3 nucleotides: TGTGCCAGCAGCTTGGAAGCGGGCCCTGGAAACACCATATATTTT.

This chain connects TRBV5-4 to TRBJ2-1; D ambiguous. Germline assignment: CDR1 SGHNT and CDR2 YYREEE (reference sequence). The V end lost 1 base, the J end lost 6 bases, and 8 bases lay between the germline ends. The CDR3 sequence is 13 residues long. In nucleotides, the CDR3 is TGTGCCAGCAGCTTGTGGCTTCCCAATGAGCAGTTCTTC. Translating gives CASSLWLPNEQFF.

This clone was counted a single time. This chain connects TRBV7-8 to TRBJ1-2, with D tentatively TRBD1 (5 bases). CDR3 size: 12 residues. Trimming stripped 5 bases from V and 10 bases from J, with 14 bases between. Per the germline V gene, CDR1 is SGHVS and CDR2 is FQNEAQ. CDR3 sequence: CASSESAGIYTF. The CDR3 coding sequence is TGTGCCAGCAGCGAAAGTGCAGGGATCTACACCTTC.

The V and J genes are TRBV7-3 and TRBJ1-6; 7 bases fit TRBD1. The junction had 8 bases not matched to a gene; V was cut back by 0 bases and J by 9 bases. Germline values: CDR1 SGHTA, CDR2 FQGTGA. The CDR3 runs to 16 residues. For the CDR3, the DNA is TGTGCCAGCAGCTTAACAGGAGGGGGCCGGGGTTCACCCCTCCACTTT. Its protein product is CASSLTGGGRGSPLHF.

The V and J genes are TRBV4-1 and TRBJ2-1, with 9 bases that match TRBD2. With V trimmed by 0 bases and J by 7 bases, 16 bases remained unmatched. The CDR3 has 19 amino acids. From germline, CDR1 is MGHRA and CDR2 YSYEKL. DNA for the CDR3: TGCGCCAGCAGCCAAGATACCCTAGCGGGACTGAGAGTACAGAATGAGCAGTTCTTC. This gives the protein CASSQDTLAGLRVQNEQFF.

The V call is TRBV9, the J call TRBJ2-1, with 7 nucleotides matching TRBD1. CDR1 SGDLS and CDR2 YYNGEE come from the germline V gene. This CDR3 spans 13 amino acids. Trimming took 5 bases from V and 5 from J; bases not matched to a gene: 4. The CDR3 coding sequence is TGTGCCAGCAGGGTCGGGACAGACAATGAGCAGTTCTTC. It yields the protein CASRVGTDNEQFF.

This clone was observed a single time. The V gene is TRBV9, the J gene TRBJ1-2; D remains ambiguous. CDR3 size: 12 residues. The V end lost 0 bases, the J end lost 10 bases, and 10 bases lay between the germline ends. Germline V gene data show CDR1 as SGDLS and CDR2 as YYNGEE. The CDR3 DNA follows: TGTGCCAGCAGCGTAGGCACAGCAGACTACACCTTC. This sequence encodes CASSVGTADYTF. Using reference TRBV9 and TRBJ1-2 for the parts outside the CDR3, the full variable domain is DSGVTQTPKHLITATGQRVTLRCSPRSGDLSVYWYQQSLDQGLQFLIQYYNGEERAKGNILERFSAQQFPDLHSELNLSSLELGDSALYFCASSVGTADYTFGSGTRLTVV.

V and J are TRBV6-1 and TRBJ2-3; D might be TRBD2 (6 bases). The V end lost 4 bases, the J end lost 4 bases, and 9 bases lay between the germline ends. The CDR3 is made up of 13 amino acids. The V gene's germline CDR1 is MNHNS and CDR2 SASEGT. In DNA, the CDR3 is TGTGCCAGCAGTGTAGGGAGGTCAGATACGCAGTATTTT. Translation gives CASSVGRSDTQYF.

CDR3 nucleotide sequence: TGCGCCAGCAGTGAGACAGGGGGCTATGGCTACACCTTC. This encodes CASSETGGYGYTF. The chain couples TRBV10-2 to TRBJ1-2, with TRBD1 identical over 8 bases. The CDR3 contains 13 residues. Trimming took 2 bases from V and 4 from J; bases not matched to a gene: 0. Per germline, CDR1 WSHSY and CDR2 SAAADI.

The CDR3 nucleotides read TGTGCCTGGAGTGTACAGGGTTTGACGTACGAGCAGTACTTC. Protein product: CAWSVQGLTYEQYF. The chain uses TRBV30 and TRBJ2-7; perhaps TRBD1 as D (6 bases). Germline CDR1 GTSNPN, CDR2 SVGIG (reference sequence). Trimming pared 0 bases from V and 4 bases from J, leaving 13 bases between. The CDR3 covers 14 residues.

This clone appeared a single time. This sequence joins TRBV7-9 and TRBJ2-1; 12 nucleotides match TRBD2. This CDR3 is 15 amino acids long. V was pared by 2 bases and J by 6 bases, with 2 bases of the junction left unmatched. From germline, CDR1 is SEHNR and CDR2 FQNEAQ (reference sequence). CDR3 in DNA: TGTGCCAGCAGCTTAACACTAGCGGGGGGCAATGAGCAGTTCTTC. Amino acid sequence: CASSLTLAGGNEQFF.

The chain employs TRBV7-8 and TRBJ2-5; TRBD1 matches 10 bases. CDR3 length: 17 residues. With 5 bases clipped from V and 6 bases from J, the junction kept 15 bases outside the gene matches. Germline V lookup: CDR1 SGHVS, CDR2 FQNEAQ. CDR3: CASSRALVGQGVQTQYF. The CDR3, as DNA: TGTGCCAGCAGCCGCGCCCTGGTAGGACAGGGGGTCCAGACCCAGTACTTC.

This sequence joins TRBV5-1 and TRBJ2-5; TRBD2 matches at 10 bases. CDR3 length: 16 amino acids. V was pared by 4 bases and J by 2 bases, with 8 bases of the junction left unmatched. The V gene's germline CDR1 is SGHRS and CDR2 YFSETQ. The CDR3 is CASSLGTSVSQETQYF. DNA for the CDR3: TGCGCCAGCAGCCTTGGGACTAGCGTGTCGCAAGAGACCCAGTACTTC.

The chain links TRBV5-1 to TRBJ2-1, with TRBD1 matching over 8 bases. CDR3 length: 16 amino acids. Germline CDR1 and CDR2: SGHRS and YFSETQ. Losses at the gene ends were 4 bases for V and 0 bases for J; bases not matched to a gene: 6. CDR3 bases: TGCGCCAGCAGCCCCAGGGGGCCGAGCTCCTACAATGAGCAGTTCTTC. Protein sequence: CASSPRGPSSYNEQFF.

The chain carries TRBV5-6 and TRBJ1-2; D gene ambiguous. Deletions cut 1 base from V and 4 bases from J, with 14 bases between. This CDR3 comprises 15 residues. From germline, CDR1 is SGHDT and CDR2 YYEEEE. The CDR3 is CASSLSRGLGYGYTF. The CDR3 DNA reads as TGTGCCAGCAGCTTGTCTCGGGGTCTAGGCTATGGCTACACCTTC. Complete variable domain (other parts from reference TRBV5-6 and TRBJ1-2): DAGVTQSPTHLIKTRGQQVTLRCSPKSGHDTVSWYQQALGQGPQFIFQYYEEEERQRGNFPDRFSGHQFPNYSSELNVNALLLGDSALYLCASSLSRGLGYGYTFGSGTRLTVV.

This rearrangement joins TRBV19 to TRBJ2-5; 7 bases agree with TRBD1. With the DNA end fitting TRBJ2-7 better, the J assignment may be wrong. Germline V CDR1 and CDR2: LNHDA, SQIVND (reference sequence). The CDR3 contains 15 residues. CDR3 DNA: TGTGCCAGTAGTAGCGCCTTGGGACAGATGTACGAGCAGTACTTC. Encoded protein: CASSSALGQMYEQYF.

This clone was found a few times. The chain joins TRBV6-1 to TRBJ1-1; the match to TRBD1 covers 10 bases. This CDR3 has 13 amino acids. V gave up 3 bases and J gave up 6 bases; unmatched junction bases: 1. Germline lookup yields CDR1 MNHNS and CDR2 SASEGT. The DNA for the CDR3 is TGTGCCAGCAGTGAGGACAGGGGGGCTGAAGCTTTCTTT. Translating gives CASSEDRGAEAFF.

The genes are TRBV27 and TRBJ1-2; D gene uncertain. Trimming took 6 bases from V and 3 from J, leaving 11 bases between them. The CDR3 length is 13 residues. Germline CDR1 and CDR2: MNHEY and SMNVEV (reference sequence). CDR3 amino acids: CASRAGSYYGYTF. CDR3 nucleotides: TGTGCCAGCAGGGCGGGGTCTTACTATGGCTACACCTTC.

V is TRBV10-3 and J is TRBJ2-1, with 15 bases lining up with TRBD2. Losses at the gene ends were 8 bases for V and 8 bases for J; bases not matched to a gene: 10. This CDR3 comprises 16 residues. Per the germline V gene, CDR1 is ENHRY and CDR2 is SYGVKD. The CDR3 sequence is CAIASGLAGGVDEQFF. In nucleotides, the CDR3 is TGTGCCATCGCCTCAGGACTAGCGGGAGGGGTGGATGAGCAGTTCTTC.

The chain recombines TRBV4-1 with TRBJ2-4; 8 positions agree with TRBD1. This CDR3 contains 15 residues. V shed 3 bases, J shed 8 bases, and the junction held 9 bases outside the gene matches. The V gene's germline CDR1 is MGHRA and CDR2 YSYEKL. The CDR3 DNA is TGCGCCAGCAGCCACCCCCCGGACAGGGCGGACATTCAGTACTTC. Encoded protein: CASSHPPDRADIQYF.